This TCR beta chain was sequenced for a study of post-analysis software for immune sequencing data. Study outcomes and limitations: Diversity measured as normalized Chao1 was significantly lower in multiple sclerosis patients than in controls. Samples from one preparation batch, clustered by F measure, grouped strongly together. Patients had higher frequencies than controls of roughly 5 TRBV segments, including TRBV5-6, TRBV5-1 and TRBV20-1.

Germline loops: CDR1 MGHRA, CDR2 YSYEKL. Trimming stripped 1 base from V and 0 bases from J, with 7 bases between. The CDR3 loop spans 16 amino acids. Built from TCR beta cDNA, the libraries had unique molecular identifiers in them. Input amounts of 1 to 10 million T cells were used. These gave around 500,000 cDNA molecules, so each molecule approximated one T cell. TCRdb fed the PCR reads into MiXCR, producing one record per CDR3 protein. The profile shows hundreds of thousands of distinct CDR3 sequences, 53% of them singletons. This clonotype showed up just once. Antigen: not known. Sequenced sample: blood. V usage is TRBV4-1 and J usage is TRBJ2-6; D unresolved. This receptor was obtained from a girl aged 10-17 years with multiple sclerosis. This CDR3 reads CASSQAQVSGANVLTF. The CDR3 DNA sequence: TGCGCCAGCAGCCAAGCGCAGGTCTCTGGGGCCAACGTCCTGACTTTC.